Following are 19 T cell receptor beta chains from one sample sequenced in a study of OX40 agonist ivuxolimab in advanced cancers. Only in-frame clones appear in the TCRdb table, and some are missing; sequencing was by immunoSEQ multiplex PCR. The sample lists about 60,000 clones, around 90% occurring once. The sequencing used CD4+ or CD8+ T cells sorted from blood, collected in a trial of the OX40 agonist ivuxolimab. These TCRs come from an adult with an advanced solid tumor such as melanoma, head and neck, liver or kidney cancer.

This sequence joins TRBV18 and TRBJ2-5; unclear D gene. The CDR3 has 14 residues. V was cut by 5 bases and J by 2 bases, with 12 bases left in between. CDR1 and CDR2 (germline): KGHSH, LQKENI. The CDR3 here is CASSFDIGQETQYF. In DNA, the CDR3 is TGTGCCAGCTCATTTGACATTGGTCAAGAGACCCAGTACTTC.

DNA of the CDR3: TGTGCCAGCAGCTTACAGCCCAGGACAGATAACACCGGGGAGCTGTTTTTT. Amino acid sequence: CASSLQPRTDNTGELFF. The chain uses TRBV7-2 and TRBJ2-2, with D tentatively TRBD1 (6 bases). V gave up 2 bases and J gave up 2 bases, with 15 bases separating them. The CDR3 is 17 amino acids. Germline V gene sequence: CDR1 SGHTA, CDR2 FQGNSA.

This clone appeared a few times. The chain is built from TRBV14 and TRBJ2-5; 7 nucleotides align to TRBD1. There are 14 residues in the CDR3. After removal of 2 bases from V and 2 bases from J, the junction contained 2 bases not matched to a gene. CDR1 is SGHDN, CDR2 FVKESK, per germline. This CDR3 is CASSQNRGQETQYF. CDR3 in DNA: TGTGCCAGCAGCCAAAACAGGGGTCAAGAGACCCAGTACTTC.

This sequence joins TRBV6-6 and TRBJ2-7, with D possibly matching TRBD1 (6 bases). The germline V and J ends were trimmed by 5 bases and 1 base, with 15 bases remaining between them. The CDR3 totals 15 residues. Germline V CDR1 and CDR2: MNHNY, SVGAGI (reference sequence). This CDR3 reads CASSKTGSGSYEQYF. CDR3 DNA sequence: TGTGCCAGCAGTAAAACAGGGTCAGGATCCTACGAGCAGTACTTC.

This chain joins TRBV19 and TRBJ2-7; the D gene is possibly TRBD2 (6 bases). The CDR3 covers 15 residues. From germline, CDR1 is LNHDA and CDR2 SQIVND (reference sequence). The V and J ends lost 2 bases and 0 bases respectively, with 11 bases between them. The chain's CDR3 is CASSISGGVSYEQYF. The CDR3 DNA reads as TGTGCCAGTAGTATATCCGGGGGTGTCTCCTACGAGCAGTACTTC.

This clone was detected only a few times. The CDR3 here is CAWSQSRRPTERRQPQHF. In DNA form, the CDR3 reads TGTGCCTGGAGCCAATCCCGACGGCCGACGGAGCGGCGTCAGCCCCAGCATTTT. V gene TRBV30 combines with J gene TRBJ1-5; D unresolved. Germline CDR1 is GTSNPN and CDR2 is SVGIG (reference sequence). V lost 3 bases, J lost 6 bases, and 27 bases lay in between. This CDR3 spans 18 amino acids.

This rearrangement joins TRBV5-1 to TRBJ1-3; 10 bases are shared with TRBD1. Germline-derived CDR1 and CDR2 are SGHRS and YFSETQ. J was trimmed by 1 base and V by 3 bases; bases with no gene match: 1. The CDR3 is 15 amino acids. The CDR3 here is CASSWTGGSGNTIYF. As DNA, the CDR3 is TGCGCCAGCAGCTGGACAGGGGGTTCTGGAAACACCATATATTTT.

The chain has TRBV5-1 and TRBJ2-2; 10 bases line up with TRBD1. Germline V gene lookup returns CDR1 SGHRS and CDR2 YFSETQ. This CDR3 is built from 14 residues. Unmatched junction bases numbered 7, after V lost 7 bases and J lost 7 bases. The CDR3 region is CASFRTGGDGELFF. CDR3 DNA: TGCGCCAGCTTCCGGACAGGGGGGGACGGGGAGCTGTTTTTT.

The chain joins TRBV30 to TRBJ2-7; weak D call: TRBD2 (5 bases). Trimming shortened V by 3 bases and J by 0 bases, and 12 bases separated the two germline ends. CDR1 is GTSNPN, CDR2 SVGIG, per germline (reference sequence). The length of the CDR3 is 14 residues. The chain's CDR3 is CAWRDYRSSYEQYF. In nucleotides, the CDR3 is TGTGCCTGGAGAGACTACAGATCCTCCTACGAGCAGTACTTC.

The chain uses TRBV2 and TRBJ2-3, with 8 bases that match TRBD2. CDR3 length equals 16 residues. With 4 bases clipped from V and 1 base from J, the junction kept 7 bases outside the gene matches. CDR1 SNHLY and CDR2 FYNNEI come from the germline V gene. The CDR3 sequence is CASSVTSGLRTDTQYF. The DNA of the CDR3 is TGTGCCAGCAGTGTAACTAGCGGACTTCGCACAGATACGCAGTATTTT.

The chain has TRBV18 and TRBJ1-1, with D perhaps TRBD1 (5 bases). Germline V gene lookup returns CDR1 KGHSH and CDR2 LQKENI. The V end lost 3 bases, the J end lost 1 base, and 12 bases lay between the germline ends. CDR3 length: 15 amino acids. The CDR3 region is CASSPRGGWNTEAFF. CDR3 bases: TGTGCCAGCTCACCCCGGGGGGGTTGGAACACTGAAGCTTTCTTT. The variable domain in full, completed from reference TRBV18 and TRBJ1-1, reads NAGVMQNPRHLVRRRGQEARLRCSPMKGHSHVYWYRQLPEEGLKFMVYLQKENIIDESGMPKERFSAEFPKEGPSILRIQQVVRGDSAAYFCASSPRGGWNTEAFFGQGTRLTVV.

The genes are TRBV11-2 and TRBJ2-1; D might be TRBD2 (5 bases). This CDR3 spans 16 amino acids. Germline V gene sequence: CDR1 SGHAT, CDR2 FQNNGV. V was shortened by 5 bases and J by 7 bases, with 21 bases between the two germline ends. Written as DNA, the CDR3 is TGTGCCAGCAGCCCGCGACTGGGTGCGGGTGGGAATGAGCAGTTCTTC. Protein sequence: CASSPRLGAGGNEQFF. Variable domain in full (rest from reference TRBV11-2 and TRBJ2-1): EAGVAQSPRYKIIEKRQSVAFWCNPISGHATLYWYQQILGQGPKLLIQFQNNGVVDDSQLPKDRFSAERLKGVDSTLKIQPAKLEDSAVYLCASSPRLGAGGNEQFFGPGTRLTVL.

This chain links TRBV21-1 with TRBJ2-1; the table's D call, TRBD1, was not checked against the DNA. TRBV21-1 corresponds to a pseudogene. The CDR3 spans 17 residues. The CDR3 here is CASSTHRDAPYYNEQFF. The CDR3 region has the DNA TGTGCCAGCAGCACCCACAGGGATGCCCCCTATTACAATGAGCAGTTCTTC.

The chain uses TRBV11-2 and TRBJ1-5; D not resolved. The germline V gene encodes CDR1 SGHAT and CDR2 FQNNGV. The CDR3 has 14 residues. V lost 5 bases to trimming and J lost 0 bases, with 8 bases between them. CDR3 coding DNA: TGTGCCAGCAGCGGCGGTGGTAGCAATCAGCCCCAGCATTTT. Translation gives CASSGGGSNQPQHF. Supplemented by reference TRBV11-2 and TRBJ1-5, the full variable domain reads EAGVAQSPRYKIIEKRQSVAFWCNPISGHATLYWYQQILGQGPKLLIQFQNNGVVDDSQLPKDRFSAERLKGVDSTLKIQPAKLEDSAVYLCASSGGGSNQPQHFGDGTRLSIL.

V usage is TRBV4-1 and J usage is TRBJ2-1; D gene uncertain. Germline assignment: CDR1 MGHRA and CDR2 YSYEKL. This CDR3 has 16 amino acids. V was trimmed by 0 bases and J by 10 bases, leaving 19 bases between them. CDR3 in amino acids: CASSQDRVRSSGEQFF. The CDR3 coding sequence is TGCGCCAGCAGCCAAGATCGGGTGCGGTCCTCCGGAGAGCAGTTCTTC.

This chain joins TRBV28 and TRBJ2-2; no clear D gene. The CDR3 is made up of 12 amino acids. From germline, CDR1 is MDHEN and CDR2 SYDVKM. Trimming removed 10 bases from V and 6 bases from J, with 12 bases in between. The CDR3 DNA follows: TGTGCCACCGTACTGGAGCCCGGGGAGCTGTTTTTT. Amino acid sequence: CATVLEPGELFF.

The chain has TRBV15 and TRBJ2-1; the D gene is possibly TRBD1 (6 bases). CDR1 and CDR2 from the germline V gene are LNHNV and YYDKDF (reference sequence). CDR3 length: 13 residues. Deletions cut 2 bases from V and 6 bases from J, with 8 bases between. The CDR3: CATSRQGSNEQFF. Here the CDR3 DNA reads TGTGCCACCAGCAGACAGGGGAGCAATGAGCAGTTCTTC.

The chain joins TRBV7-3 to TRBJ1-5; a weak D match, TRBD1 (6 bases). This CDR3 is 16 amino acids long. Germline CDR1 and CDR2: SGHTA and FQGTGA. The germline V and J ends were trimmed by 4 bases and 3 bases, with 16 bases remaining between them. Written as DNA, the CDR3 is TGTGCCAGCAGCTCCTCGACCGGGGGCAACAATCAGCCCCAGCATTTT. Translated: CASSSSTGGNNQPQHF.

The V and J genes are TRBV5-6 and TRBJ2-7; 7 nucleotides align to TRBD1. The V segment lost 4 bases and the J segment 9 bases; nucleotides outside the gene matches: 7. There are 12 residues in the CDR3. CDR1 and CDR2 (germline): SGHDT, YYEEEE. The CDR3 region has the DNA TGTGCCAGCAGCCTGGGACAGCTATTGCAGTACTTC. This gives the protein CASSLGQLLQYF.